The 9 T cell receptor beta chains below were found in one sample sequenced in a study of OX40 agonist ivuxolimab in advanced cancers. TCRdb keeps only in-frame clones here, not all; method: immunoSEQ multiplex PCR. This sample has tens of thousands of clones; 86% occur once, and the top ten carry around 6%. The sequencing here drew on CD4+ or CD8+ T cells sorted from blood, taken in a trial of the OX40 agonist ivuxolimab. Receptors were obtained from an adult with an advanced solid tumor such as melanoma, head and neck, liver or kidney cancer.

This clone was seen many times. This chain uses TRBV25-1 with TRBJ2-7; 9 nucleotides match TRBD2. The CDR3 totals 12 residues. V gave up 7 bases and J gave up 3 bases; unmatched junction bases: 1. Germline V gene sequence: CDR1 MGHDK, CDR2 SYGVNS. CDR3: CASMRGGYEQYF. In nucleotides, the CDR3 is TGTGCCAGCATGCGGGGGGGCTACGAGCAGTACTTC.

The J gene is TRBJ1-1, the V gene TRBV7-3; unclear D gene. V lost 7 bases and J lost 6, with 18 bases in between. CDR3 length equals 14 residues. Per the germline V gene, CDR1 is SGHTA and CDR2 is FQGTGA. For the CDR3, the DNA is TGTGCCAGCACCTTGACAAGGACCGCGCCTGAAGCTTTCTTT. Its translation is CASTLTRTAPEAFF.

The CDR3 DNA reads TGTGCCAGCAGCCGACCTCAGGGTTTTCACTATGGCTACACCTTC. Translation gives CASSRPQGFHYGYTF. This chain joins TRBV7-9 and TRBJ1-2; D possibly corresponds to TRBD1 (5 bases). This CDR3 has 15 residues. The germline V and J ends were trimmed by 5 bases and 3 bases, with 16 bases remaining between them. Germline CDR1 reads SEHNR; CDR2 reads FQNEAQ (reference sequence).

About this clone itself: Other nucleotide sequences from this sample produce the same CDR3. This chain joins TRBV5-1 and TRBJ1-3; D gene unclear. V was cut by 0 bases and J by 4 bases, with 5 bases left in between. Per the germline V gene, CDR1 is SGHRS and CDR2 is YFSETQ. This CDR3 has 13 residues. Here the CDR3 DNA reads TGCGCCAGCAGCTTGGTAGGGGGAAACACCATATATTTT. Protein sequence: CASSLVGGNTIYF.

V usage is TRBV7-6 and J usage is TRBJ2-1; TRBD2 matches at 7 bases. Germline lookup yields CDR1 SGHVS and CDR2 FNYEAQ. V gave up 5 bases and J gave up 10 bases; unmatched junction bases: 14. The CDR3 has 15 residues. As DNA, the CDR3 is TGTGCCAGCAGCCTTTCATGGGCTAGCGGACTCGAGCAGTTCTTC. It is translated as CASSLSWASGLEQFF.

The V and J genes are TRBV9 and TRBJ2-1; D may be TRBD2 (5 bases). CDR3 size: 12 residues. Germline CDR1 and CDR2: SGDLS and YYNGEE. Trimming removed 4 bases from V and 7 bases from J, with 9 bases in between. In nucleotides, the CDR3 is TGTGCCAGCAGCCCGGGATTAAATGAGCAGTTCTTC. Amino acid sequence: CASSPGLNEQFF.

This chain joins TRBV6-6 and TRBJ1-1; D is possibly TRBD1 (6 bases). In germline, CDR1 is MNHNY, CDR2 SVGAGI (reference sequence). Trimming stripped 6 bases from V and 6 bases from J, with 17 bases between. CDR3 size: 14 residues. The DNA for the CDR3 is TGTGCCAGCAGACAGTCGGGGGCGGTATCTGAAGCTTTCTTT. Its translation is CASRQSGAVSEAFF.

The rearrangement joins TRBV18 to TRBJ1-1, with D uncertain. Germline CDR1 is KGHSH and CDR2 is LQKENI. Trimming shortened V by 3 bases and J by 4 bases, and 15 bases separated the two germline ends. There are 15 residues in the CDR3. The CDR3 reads CASSPLEAYGTEAFF. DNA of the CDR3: TGTGCCAGCTCACCTCTAGAGGCTTATGGCACTGAAGCTTTCTTT.

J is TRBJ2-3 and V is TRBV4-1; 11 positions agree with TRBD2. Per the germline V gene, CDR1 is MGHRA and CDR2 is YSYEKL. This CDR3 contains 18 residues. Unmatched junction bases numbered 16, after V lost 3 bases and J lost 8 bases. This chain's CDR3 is CASSQKQLAGDPRGTQYF. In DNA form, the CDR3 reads TGCGCCAGCAGCCAGAAACAACTAGCGGGGGATCCTCGGGGTACGCAGTATTTT.